This record looks at one TCR beta chain sequence and its context. V lost 10 bases and J lost 3; bases outside the gene matches: 10. The CDR3 length is 14 residues. Germline CDR1 reads MNHGY; CDR2 reads SAAAGT. Treatment described: preoperative locoregional IRX-2 cytokine immunotherapy. The data derive from a study of preoperative IRX-2 immunotherapy in early breast cancer. Generated by immunoSEQ multiplex PCR, the TCRdb table keeps only in-frame clones and is missing some. The sample yields 35,000 to 45,000 clones, about 80% seen once. Source: tumor tissue, taken after IRX-2 immunotherapy. This sequence joins TRBV6-8 and TRBJ2-7; 9 positions match TRBD1. This receptor was identified in a human donor with breast cancer. DNA of the CDR3: TGTGCCATGGCATCGCGGGACAGGGACTACGAGCAGTACTTC. Its translation: CAMASRDRDYEQYF.